This entry is about one TCR beta chain. Its target is unknown. The data were obtained in a study of T cell repertoires in cytomegalovirus infection. The overall study: Matching HLA type and CMV infection were both indicated by public TCR beta signatures.

Study-wide points: Cumulative public TCR beta family frequency identified CMV carriers with the relevant HLA. In two of eight donors, the top clonotype was HLA-C-restricted CMV-specific.

Germline V gives CDR1 WSHSY, CDR2 SAAADI. V dropped 6 bases and J dropped 4; count of bases not matched to a gene: 9. There are 15 residues in the CDR3. One entry per CDR3 protein results from TCRdb running MiXCR on the reads. The profile shows fewer than 85,000 distinct CDR3 sequences, approximately 43% of them singletons. The chain employs TRBV10-2 and TRBJ1-5; 7 bases are a match to TRBD1. Sequencing used CD8+ T cells from cultured PBMCs, obtained from culture after CMV antigen stimulation. The receptor comes from a human donor in good health (CMV status not recorded). Some clones in this sample may be carry-over from other donors' samples. In DNA, the CDR3 is TGCGCCAGCAGGGAGGGGGCAGGGGTTAATCAGCCCCAGCATTTT. Its protein product is CASREGAGVNQPQHF.